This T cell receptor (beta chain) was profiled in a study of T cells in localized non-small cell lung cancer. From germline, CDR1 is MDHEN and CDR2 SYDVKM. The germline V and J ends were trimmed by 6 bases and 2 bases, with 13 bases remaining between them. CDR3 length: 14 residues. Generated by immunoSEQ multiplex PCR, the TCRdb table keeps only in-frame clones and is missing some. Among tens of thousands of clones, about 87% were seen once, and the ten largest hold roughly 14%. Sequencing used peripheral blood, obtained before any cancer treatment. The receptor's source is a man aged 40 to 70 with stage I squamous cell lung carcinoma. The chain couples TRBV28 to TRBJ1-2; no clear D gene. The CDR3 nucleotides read TGTGCCAGCAGGGCTGGTTCAGTCAACTATGGCTACACCTTC. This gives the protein CASRAGSVNYGYTF.